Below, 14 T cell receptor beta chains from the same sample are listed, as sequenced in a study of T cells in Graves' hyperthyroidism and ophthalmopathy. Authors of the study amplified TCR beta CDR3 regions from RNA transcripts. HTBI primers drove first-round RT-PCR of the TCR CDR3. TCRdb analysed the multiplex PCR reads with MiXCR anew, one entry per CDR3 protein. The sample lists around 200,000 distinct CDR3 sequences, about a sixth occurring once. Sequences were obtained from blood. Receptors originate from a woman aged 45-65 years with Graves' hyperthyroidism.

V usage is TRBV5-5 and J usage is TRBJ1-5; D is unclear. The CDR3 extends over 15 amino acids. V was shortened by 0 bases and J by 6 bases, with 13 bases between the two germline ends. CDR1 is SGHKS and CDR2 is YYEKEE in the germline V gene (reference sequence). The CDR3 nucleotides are TGTGCCAGCAGCTTGGCCATTACACACCGTCAGCCCCAGCATTTT. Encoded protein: CASSLAITHRQPQHF.

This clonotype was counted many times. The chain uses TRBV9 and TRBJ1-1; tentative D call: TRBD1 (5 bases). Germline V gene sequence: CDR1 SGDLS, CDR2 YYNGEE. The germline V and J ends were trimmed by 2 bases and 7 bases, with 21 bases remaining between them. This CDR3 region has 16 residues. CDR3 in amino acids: CASSVTRGTRGVEAFF. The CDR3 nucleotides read TGTGCCAGCAGCGTCACTAGAGGGACCCGGGGGGTTGAAGCTTTCTTT.

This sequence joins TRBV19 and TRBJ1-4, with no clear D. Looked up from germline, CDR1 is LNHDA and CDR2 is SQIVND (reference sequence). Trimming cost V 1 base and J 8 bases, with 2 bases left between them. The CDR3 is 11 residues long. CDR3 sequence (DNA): TGTGCCAGTAGTATAGGGGAAAAACTGTTTTTT. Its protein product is CASSIGEKLFF.

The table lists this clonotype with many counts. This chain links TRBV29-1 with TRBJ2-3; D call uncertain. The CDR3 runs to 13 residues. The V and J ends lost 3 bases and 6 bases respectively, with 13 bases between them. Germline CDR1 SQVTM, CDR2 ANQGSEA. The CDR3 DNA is TGCAGCGTTGACAACGCTTCGATCGATACGCAGTATTTT. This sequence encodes CSVDNASIDTQYF.

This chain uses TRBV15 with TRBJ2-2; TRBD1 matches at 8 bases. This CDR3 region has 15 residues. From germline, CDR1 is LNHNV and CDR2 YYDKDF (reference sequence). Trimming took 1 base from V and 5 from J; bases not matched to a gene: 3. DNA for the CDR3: TGTGCCACCAGCAGAGCGCAGGGGGCGACCGGGGAGCTGTTTTTT. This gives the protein CATSRAQGATGELFF.

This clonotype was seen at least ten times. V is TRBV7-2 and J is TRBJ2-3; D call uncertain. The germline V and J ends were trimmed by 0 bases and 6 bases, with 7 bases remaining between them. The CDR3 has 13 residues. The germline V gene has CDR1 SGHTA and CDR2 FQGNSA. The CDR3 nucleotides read TGTGCCAGCAGCTTAGCACAGTACGATACGCAGTATTTT. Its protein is CASSLAQYDTQYF.

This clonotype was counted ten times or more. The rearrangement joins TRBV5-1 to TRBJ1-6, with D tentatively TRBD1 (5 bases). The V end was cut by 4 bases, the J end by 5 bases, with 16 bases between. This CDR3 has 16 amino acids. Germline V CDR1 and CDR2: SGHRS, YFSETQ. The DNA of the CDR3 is TGCGCCAGCAGCCCAAGGACAATAAGCGATAATTCACCCCTCCACTTT. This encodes CASSPRTISDNSPLHF.

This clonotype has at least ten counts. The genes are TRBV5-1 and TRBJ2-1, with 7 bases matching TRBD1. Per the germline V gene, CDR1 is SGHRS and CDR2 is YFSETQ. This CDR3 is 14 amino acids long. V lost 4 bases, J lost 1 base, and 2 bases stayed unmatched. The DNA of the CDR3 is TGCGCCAGCAGCCCGGGACAGTCCTACAATGAGCAGTTCTTC. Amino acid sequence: CASSPGQSYNEQFF.

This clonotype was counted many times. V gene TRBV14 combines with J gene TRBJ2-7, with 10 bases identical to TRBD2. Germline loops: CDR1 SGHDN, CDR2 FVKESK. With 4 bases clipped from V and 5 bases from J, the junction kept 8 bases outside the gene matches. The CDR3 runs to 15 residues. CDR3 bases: TGTGCCAGCAGCCTACAACTAGCGGGGACCCACGAGCAGTACTTC. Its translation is CASSLQLAGTHEQYF.

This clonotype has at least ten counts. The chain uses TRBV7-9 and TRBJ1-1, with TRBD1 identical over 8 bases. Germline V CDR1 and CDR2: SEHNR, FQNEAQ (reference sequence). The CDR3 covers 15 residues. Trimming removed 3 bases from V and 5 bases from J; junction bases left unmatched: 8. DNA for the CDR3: TGTGCCAGCAGCTTCGACAGGGGCAGGAGGACTGAAGCTTTCTTT. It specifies CASSFDRGRRTEAFF.

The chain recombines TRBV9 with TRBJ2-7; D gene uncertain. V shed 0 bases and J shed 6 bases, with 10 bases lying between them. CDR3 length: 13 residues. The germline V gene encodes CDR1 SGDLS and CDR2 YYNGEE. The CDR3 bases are TGTGCCAGCAGCGTAGACACTATCGGCGAGCAGTACTTC. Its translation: CASSVDTIGEQYF.

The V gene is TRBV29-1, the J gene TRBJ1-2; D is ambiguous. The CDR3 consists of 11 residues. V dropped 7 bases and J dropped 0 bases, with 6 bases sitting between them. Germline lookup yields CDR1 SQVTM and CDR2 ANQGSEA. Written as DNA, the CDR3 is TGCAGCGCCGGTACTAACTATGGCTACACCTTC. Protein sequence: CSAGTNYGYTF.

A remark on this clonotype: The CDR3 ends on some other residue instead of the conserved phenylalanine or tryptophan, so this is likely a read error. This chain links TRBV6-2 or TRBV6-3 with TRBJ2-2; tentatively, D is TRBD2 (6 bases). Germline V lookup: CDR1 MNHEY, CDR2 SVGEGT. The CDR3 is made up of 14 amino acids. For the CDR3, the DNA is TGTGCCAGCAGTTTAGTAGCGGTCACCAGGGAGCTGTTTTTA. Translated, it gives CASSLVAVTRELFL.

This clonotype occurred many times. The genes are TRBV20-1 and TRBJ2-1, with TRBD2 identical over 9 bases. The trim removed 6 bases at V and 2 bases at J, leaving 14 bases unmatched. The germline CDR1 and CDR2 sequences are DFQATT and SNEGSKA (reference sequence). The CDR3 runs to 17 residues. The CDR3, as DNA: TGCAGTGCCCTTAGGCGGTTGGGCGGGGGGGCCTACAATGAGCAGTTCTTC. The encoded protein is CSALRRLGGGAYNEQFF.